This is a list of T cell receptor beta chains from one sample in a study of T cells in Graves' hyperthyroidism and ophthalmopathy. TCRdb itself ran the multiplex PCR reads through MiXCR, one entry per CDR3 protein. The repertoire consists of approximately 400,000 distinct CDR3 sequences, with 20% to 25% occurring once and the leading ten covering 73%. Sequencing was carried out using blood. The receptors come from a man aged 50 to 60 with Graves' hyperthyroidism. Each CDR3 is given with its conserved first and last residue. A D gene is named only where the DNA matches it firmly. Clone sizes are given selectively: once, few, many, or a class where the clone is expanded.

clone_size j_call cdr3_length d_call v_call cdr3_nt cdr3_aa
few TRBJ2-2 11 - TRBV20-1 TGCAGTGCTATCGAAAGCGGGGAGCTGTTTTTT CSAIESGELFF
few TRBJ2-7 16 TRBD1 TRBV28 TGTGCCAGCAGCTCCTTGTTGGGGGACAGGGATTACGAGCAGTACTTC CASSSLLGDRDYEQYF
- TRBJ1-4 17 - TRBV6-1 TGTGCCAGCAGTGAAACCGGGTGGGGGCAGCGGGGTGAAAAACTGTTTTTT CASSETGWGQRGEKLFF
- TRBJ1-1 15 - TRBV20-1 TGCAGTGCTAGCCGGGACACCCTTACCTCTACTGAAGCTTTCTTT CSASRDTLTSTEAFF
- TRBJ2-2 17 - TRBV11-3 TGTGCCAGCAGCCCAGCAGGGGGGCCCGCGAACACCGGGGAGCTGTTTTTT CASSPAGGPANTGELFF
many TRBJ2-7 11 - TRBV11-1 TGTGCCAGCTCCCCCACCGGTGAGCAGTACTTC CASSPTGEQYF
few TRBJ2-1 18 TRBD2 TRBV11-3 TGTGCCAGCAGCCCTCTGACTAGCGGGAAAACAACGGGGAATGAGCAGTTCTTC CASSPLTSGKTTGNEQFF
many TRBJ2-3 10 - TRBV2 TGTGCCAGCGCGAGGACTACGCAGTATTTT CASARTTQYF
- TRBJ1-6 13 - TRBV11-2 TGTGCCAGCAGCTTAGCGTCCTATTCACCCCTCCACTTT CASSLASYSPLHF
few TRBJ1-4 14 TRBD1 TRBV5-1 TGCGCCAGCAGGTCCGGGACAGGGAGCGAAAAACTGTTTTTT CASRSGTGSEKLFF
few TRBJ2-7 15 TRBD2 TRBV5-1 TGCGCCAGCAGCTTGCGGGGGGACCTCTCCTACGAGCAGTACTTC CASSLRGDLSYEQYF
once TRBJ2-7 12 - TRBV6-1 TGTGCCAGCAGGGGTCAGACCTACGAGCAGTACTTC CASRGQTYEQYF
- TRBJ2-1 15 - TRBV20-1 TGCAGTGCGGGCACGGGCAGAGTGGGGGACAATGAGCAGTTCTTC CSAGTGRVGDNEQFF
- TRBJ1-4 14 - TRBV6-1 TGTGCCAGCAGTCCGAGCACGGAGAATGAAAAACTGTTTTTT CASSPSTENEKLFF
few TRBJ2-1 14 - TRBV7-2 TGTGCCAGCAGCTTAGCCGTGAGGGTTACAGTGCAGTTCTTC CASSLAVRVTVQFF
- TRBJ2-1 17 TRBD2 TRBV28 TGTGCCAGCAGTTTTGGCGGACTAGCGGGAGGGAACAATGAGCAGTTCTTC CASSFGGLAGGNNEQFF
few TRBJ2-5 18 TRBD2 TRBV7-2 TGTGCCAGCAGCTCACAACGACGACTAGCTGTTGGTGCCGAGACCCAGTACTTC CASSSQRRLAVGAETQYF
- TRBJ1-2 12 - TRBV5-1 TGCGCCAGCAGCGTGACACAGGGAGAATACACCTTC CASSVTQGEYTF
- TRBJ2-7 16 TRBD1 TRBV5-1 TGCGCCAGCAGCTCAATGCTCCGGGACAGGGGTTCCGAGCAGTACTTC CASSSMLRDRGSEQYF
- TRBJ2-7 15 TRBD2 TRBV11-2 TGTGCCAGCAGCTTCAGGGCGGGAGTAGTCAACGAGCAGTACTTC CASSFRAGVVNEQYF
many TRBJ2-5 13 - TRBV2 TGTGCCAGCAGTGTGCGGGCTGGAGAGACCCAGTACTTC CASSVRAGETQYF
- TRBJ2-3 14 - TRBV4-1 TGCGCCAGCAGCCAAGACCCTAATCGAGTCACGCAGTATTTT CASSQDPNRVTQYF
- TRBJ2-2 14 TRBD1 TRBV19 TGTGCCAGCCTGGACAGGGGAGGCACCGGGGAGCTGTTTTTT CASLDRGGTGELFF
- TRBJ2-5 15 - TRBV3-1 TGTGCCAGCAGCCACAACAGGGCCGTTCAAGAGACCCAGTACTTC CASSHNRAVQETQYF
- TRBJ1-2 12 - TRBV20-1 TGCAGTGCTAGCGGACTCCACTATGGCTACACCTTC CSASGLHYGYTF
- TRBJ2-2 16 TRBD1 TRBV6-1 TGTGCCAGCAGTGGTTCACAGGGGGCCAACACCGGGGAGCTGTTTTTT CASSGSQGANTGELFF
- TRBJ1-4 14 - TRBV20-1 TGCAGTGCTCATCCGGGACTGGCTGGCGGAAAACTGTTTTTT CSAHPGLAGGKLFF
- TRBJ2-4 17 TRBD1 TRBV5-1 TGCGCCAGCAGCCCCCCTCCCGACAGGGTGGCCAAAAACATTCAGTACTTC CASSPPPDRVAKNIQYF
once TRBJ2-7 19 TRBD2 TRBV27 TGTGCCAGCAGTCCCCAGGGGGGGGGGAGAGGCGGGAGGGCCTACGAGCAGTACTTC CASSPQGGGRGGRAYEQYF
many TRBJ2-3 14 - TRBV11-2 TGTGCCAGCAGCTTAGAATCAGGGCCAGATACGCAGTATTTT CASSLESGPDTQYF
many TRBJ2-5 16 - TRBV18 TGTGCCAGCTCACCACCCTCAGGGCTGGCGGGGGAGACCCAGTACTTC CASSPPSGLAGETQYF
- TRBJ2-7 15 TRBD2 TRBV7-2 TGCGCCAGCAGCCAAGATACGACTAGCGGCTACGAGCAGTACTTC CASSQDTTSGYEQYF
many TRBJ2-5 13 - TRBV11-2 TGTGCCAGCAGCTTAGACAGCATAGAGACCCAGTACTTC CASSLDSIETQYF
few TRBJ1-2 12 - TRBV7-9 TGTGCCAGCAGCTTAAGGGCGGATGGCTACACCTTC CASSLRADGYTF
- TRBJ1-3 18 - TRBV6-4 TGTGCCAGCAGTGACAGGGCCAAGTTTCTACTCTCTGGAAACACCATATATTTT CASSDRAKFLLSGNTIYF
few TRBJ2-7 14 TRBD1 TRBV6-2/TRBV6-3 TGTGCCAGCAGTCCCGCGACAGGGTCCCACGAGCAGTACTTC CASSPATGSHEQYF
few TRBJ1-1 14 - TRBV6-1 TGTGCCAGCAGTTTCACCTCCCCGAACACTGAAGCTTTCTTT CASSFTSPNTEAFF
few TRBJ2-3 16 - TRBV7-9 TGTGCCAGCAGCTCCACGTTAGCGGAGGGGGGATATACGCAGTATTTT CASSSTLAEGGYTQYF
- TRBJ2-3 15 - TRBV12-3/TRBV12-4 TGTGCCAGCAGTCCCCCCGGGGCTAGCACAGATACGCAGTATTTT CASSPPGASTDTQYF
- TRBJ2-3 12 - TRBV11-2 TGTGCCAGCAGCTTAGATAGACATACGCAGTATTTT CASSLDRHTQYF
few TRBJ2-2 13 - TRBV20-1 TGCAGTGCTAGAGATCAGAACACCGGGGAGCTGTTTTTT CSARDQNTGELFF
- TRBJ2-3 15 - TRBV3-1 TGTGCCAGCAGCACCCGGTCCGCGGGCACAGATACGCAGTATTTT CASSTRSAGTDTQYF
few TRBJ2-7 16 TRBD1 TRBV25-1 TGTGCCAGCAGTGAAAAACCCGGGACAGGCCACTACGAGCAGTACTTC CASSEKPGTGHYEQYF
few TRBJ2-7 15 TRBD2 TRBV6-1 TGTGCCAGCACTACTATAGCGGGAGGGGCCTACGAGCAGTACTTC CASTTIAGGAYEQYF
many TRBJ1-1 12 - TRBV29-1 TGCAGCGGCTACAGGCAGAACACTGAAGCTTTCTTT CSGYRQNTEAFF
once TRBJ1-6 18 TRBD1 TRBV5-1 TGCGCCAGCAGCCCGGTACCCCCGGGACAGGGGATGGGTTCACCCCTCCACTTT CASSPVPPGQGMGSPLHF
few TRBJ2-1 16 - TRBV14 TGTGCCAGCAGCCTCGACGCGGGGCTAAGTTACAATGAGCAGTTCTTC CASSLDAGLSYNEQFF
many TRBJ2-1 16 - TRBV11-2 TGTGCCAGCAGCTTAGTGGTGCGGGGACGATACAATGAGCAGTTCTTC CASSLVVRGRYNEQFF
few TRBJ2-1 14 TRBD2 TRBV20-1 TGCAGTGCCACCAGGACTAGCGGGAGAAATGAGCAGTTCTTC CSATRTSGRNEQFF
- TRBJ1-5 15 - TRBV6-1 TGTGCCAGCAGCTTAGGTCCCCACGGCAATCAGCCCCAGCATTTT CASSLGPHGNQPQHF
once TRBJ2-7 18 TRBD2 TRBV28 TGTGCCAGCAGTTTCTGGACTAGCGGGAGGGTAAATACCTACGAGCAGTACTTC CASSFWTSGRVNTYEQYF
few TRBJ2-3 14 TRBD2 TRBV30 TGTGCCTGGGCCGTCAGCGGGACTACAGATACGCAGTATTTT CAWAVSGTTDTQYF
once TRBJ2-1 15 TRBD2 TRBV30 TGTGCCTGGAGTGTATCGGGAGGGACGTACAATGAGCAGTTCTTC CAWSVSGGTYNEQFF
- TRBJ2-1 16 - TRBV10-3 TGTGCCATCAGTGAGTCAACCAGTGGCAGATACAATGAGCAGTTCTTC CAISESTSGRYNEQFF
- TRBJ2-1 13 - TRBV11-2 TGTGCCACCAGTGACCGGCCCCGGGACCCAAAGTTCTTC CATSDRPRDPKFF
few TRBJ2-7 14 TRBD2 TRBV30 TGTGCCTGGGGACTAGCGGGCGGAGACTACGAGCAGTACTTC CAWGLAGGDYEQYF
- TRBJ2-3 14 TRBD2 TRBV24-1 TGTGCCACCAGTGACTGGACTAGCGGAGATACGCAGTATTTT CATSDWTSGDTQYF
few TRBJ2-7 17 TRBD2 TRBV6-1 TGTGCCAGCAGTTATATTCTAGCGGGATCTCCGGCCTACGAGCAGTACTTC CASSYILAGSPAYEQYF
- TRBJ2-3 14 TRBD1 TRBV24-1 TGTGCCACCAGGGACAGGGATTCCACAGATACGCAGTATTTT CATRDRDSTDTQYF